This T cell receptor beta chain was retrieved from a study of T cell responses to AZD1222 COVID-19 vaccine. The study's findings and limits: Reports say nearly half of spike-specific TCRs go after unmutated variant regions.

This clone was seen a single time. Its target is not known. This CDR3 comprises 17 residues. Assay: immunoSEQ multiplex PCR; the TCRdb copy retains only in-frame clones and omits some. The table has roughly 92,000 clones, about 89% seen once. The chain has TRBV21-1 and TRBJ1-2. TRBV21-1 is a recognized pseudogene. The sample consisted of peripheral blood, taken 28 days after the second AZD1222 dose. This TCR was recovered from an adult who received the AZD1222 COVID-19 vaccine. CDR3 coding DNA: TGTGCCAGCAGCAAAAATTCCGAAAAGGTTGAGAGCTATGGCTACACCTTC. Residues: CASSKNSEKVESYGYTF.